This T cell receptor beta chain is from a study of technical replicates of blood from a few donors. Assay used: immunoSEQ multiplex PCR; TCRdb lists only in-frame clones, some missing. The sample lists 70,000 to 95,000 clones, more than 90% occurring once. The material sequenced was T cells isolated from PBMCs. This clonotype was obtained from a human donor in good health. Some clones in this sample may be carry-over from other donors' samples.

This CDR3 reads CASSRPGQGTNQPQHF. Written as DNA, the CDR3 is TGTGCCAGCAGCCGGCCGGGACAGGGAACCAATCAGCCCCAGCATTTT. The rearrangement links TRBV7-2 to TRBJ1-5, with 9 bases aligning to TRBD1. Per the germline V gene, CDR1 is SGHTA and CDR2 is FQGNSA. J lost 3 bases, V lost 5 bases, and 8 bases had no gene match. The CDR3 is 16 residues long. Together with reference TRBV7-2 and TRBJ1-5, the CDR3 gives the full variable domain: GAGVSQSPSNKVTEKGKDVELRCDPISGHTALYWYRQSLGQGLEFLIYFQGNSAPDKSGLPSDRFSAERTGGSVSTLTIQRTQQEDSAVYLCASSRPGQGTNQPQHFGDGTRLSIL.